This T cell receptor (beta chain) was observed in a study of CD8 T cells in ankylosing spondylitis. In this sample, this clonotype turned up many times. The germline V gene encodes CDR1 SGHTA and CDR2 FQGTGA. V shed 5 bases and J shed 8 bases, with 6 bases lying between them. The CDR3 spans 11 residues. TCRdb reanalysed the 5' RACE reads using MiXCR and keeps one entry per CDR3 protein. The data contain about 39,000 distinct CDR3 sequences, about 9.3% of them singletons. The source of this sequence is a male donor with ankylosing spondylitis or in good health (not recorded which). The sequenced material came from blood, either unsorted or a sorted T cell fraction (not recorded which). The chain combines TRBV7-3 with TRBJ2-2; perhaps TRBD1 as D (6 bases). The CDR3: CASSQGGELFF. The CDR3 DNA sequence: TGTGCCAGCAGCCAGGGGGGGGAGCTGTTTTTT. The full variable domain, in which reference TRBV7-3 and TRBJ2-2 provide the parts outside the CDR3, is GAGVSQTPSNKVTEKGKYVELRCDPISGHTALYWYRQSLGQGPEFLIYFQGTGAADDSGLPNDRFFAVRPEGSVSTLKIQRTERGDSAVYLCASSQGGELFFGEGSRLTVL.